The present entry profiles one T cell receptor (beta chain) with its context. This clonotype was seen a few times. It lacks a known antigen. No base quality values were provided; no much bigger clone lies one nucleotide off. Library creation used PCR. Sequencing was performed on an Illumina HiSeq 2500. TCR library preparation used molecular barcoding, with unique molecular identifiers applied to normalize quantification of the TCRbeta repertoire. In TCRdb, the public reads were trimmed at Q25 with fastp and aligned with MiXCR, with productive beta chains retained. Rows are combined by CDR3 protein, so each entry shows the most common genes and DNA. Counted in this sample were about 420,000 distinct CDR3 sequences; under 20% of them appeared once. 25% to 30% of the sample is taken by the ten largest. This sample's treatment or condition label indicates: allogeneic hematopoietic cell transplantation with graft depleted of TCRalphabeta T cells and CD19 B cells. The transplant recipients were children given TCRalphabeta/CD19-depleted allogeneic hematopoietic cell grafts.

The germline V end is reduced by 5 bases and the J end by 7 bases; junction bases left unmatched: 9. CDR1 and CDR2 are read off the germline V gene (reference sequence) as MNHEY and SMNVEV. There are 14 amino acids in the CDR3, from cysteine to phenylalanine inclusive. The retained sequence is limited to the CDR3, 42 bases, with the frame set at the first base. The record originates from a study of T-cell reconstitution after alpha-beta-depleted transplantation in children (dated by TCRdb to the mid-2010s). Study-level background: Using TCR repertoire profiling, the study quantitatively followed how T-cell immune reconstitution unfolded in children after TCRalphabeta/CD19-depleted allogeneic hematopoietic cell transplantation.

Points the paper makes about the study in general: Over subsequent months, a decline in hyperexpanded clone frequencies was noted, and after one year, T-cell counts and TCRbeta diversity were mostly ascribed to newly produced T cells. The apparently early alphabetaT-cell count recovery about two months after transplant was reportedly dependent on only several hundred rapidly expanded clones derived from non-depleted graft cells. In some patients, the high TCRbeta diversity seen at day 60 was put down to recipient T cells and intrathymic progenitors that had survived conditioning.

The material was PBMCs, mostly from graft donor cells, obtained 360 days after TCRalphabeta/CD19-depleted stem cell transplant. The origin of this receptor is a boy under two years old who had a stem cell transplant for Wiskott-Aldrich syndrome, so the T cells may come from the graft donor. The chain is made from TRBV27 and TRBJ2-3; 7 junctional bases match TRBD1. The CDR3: CASSHRDSSNTQYF. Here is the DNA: TGTGCCAGCAGTCACCGGGACAGTTCGAATACGCAGTATTTT.